This record looks at one T cell receptor (beta chain) sequence and its context. This sample was taken from a study of blood T cell repertoires in COVID-19. Study details: COVID-19 samples from acute and convalescent phases originated in the United States, Italy and Spain. PBMCs, B-cell-depleted T cells, or T cells were the source of the cDNA or gDNA that made up the material.

Germline assignment: CDR1 LGHDT and CDR2 YNNKEL (reference sequence). The ends were cut back, 0 bases at V and 7 bases at J, with 31 bases in the middle. This CDR3 contains 21 residues. Seattle patients were enrolled during active infection and followed longitudinally. The assay was immunoSEQ multiplex PCR, and TCRdb's table has in-frame clones only and misses some. The profile covers 250,000 to 350,000 clones, with 85% to 90% appearing a single time and about 6% taken by the ten largest. The genes are TRBV3-1 (or the pseudogene TRBV3-2) and TRBJ2-1, with a tentative D call TRBD2 (8 bases). Sequences were obtained from peripheral blood. The receptor was derived from a woman aged 50 to 60 with COVID-19, enrolled during active disease. The CDR3 DNA reads as TGTGCCAGCAGCCAAGATCGGACAGGACCTAAAGCGGGAGTCTATAGAAATGAGCAGTTCTTC. It codes for CASSQDRTGPKAGVYRNEQFF.